This TCR beta chain was identified in a study of T-cell memory formation after mild COVID-19. In this sample, this clonotype turned up a few times. Its antigen is undetermined. The CDR3 sequence is 16 residues long. V was cut by 3 bases and J by 6 bases, with 18 bases left in between. The germline gives CDR1 MNHNS, CDR2 SASEGT. The 5'RACE method, run with constant-segment primers, produced TCR alpha and TCR beta cDNA libraries (carrying sample barcodes and UMIs). TCRdb re-analysed the 5' RACE reads in MiXCR, keeping a single row per CDR3 protein. In the table there are roughly 250,000 distinct CDR3 sequences, roughly 17% of which are singletons. The study's findings and limits: Clones that shrank (day 15 to 85) were balanced CD4/CD8, whereas later expanders leaned CD4+. Among CD4+ contracting clones, most were CM and EM, and CD8+ ones EMRA.

The rearrangement joins TRBV6-1 to TRBJ1-5; D is perhaps TRBD1 (5 bases). The sample consisted of PBMCs or a T cell subset sorted from them (not recorded which). The origin of this receptor is a man younger than 35 who had mild COVID-19 (a few samples of this study predate the infection). Cell type and time point are not known. The CDR3 spells CASSDQGLKVGQPQHF. The CDR3 DNA sequence: TGTGCCAGCAGTGACCAGGGTCTCAAAGTCGGTCAGCCCCAGCATTTT.